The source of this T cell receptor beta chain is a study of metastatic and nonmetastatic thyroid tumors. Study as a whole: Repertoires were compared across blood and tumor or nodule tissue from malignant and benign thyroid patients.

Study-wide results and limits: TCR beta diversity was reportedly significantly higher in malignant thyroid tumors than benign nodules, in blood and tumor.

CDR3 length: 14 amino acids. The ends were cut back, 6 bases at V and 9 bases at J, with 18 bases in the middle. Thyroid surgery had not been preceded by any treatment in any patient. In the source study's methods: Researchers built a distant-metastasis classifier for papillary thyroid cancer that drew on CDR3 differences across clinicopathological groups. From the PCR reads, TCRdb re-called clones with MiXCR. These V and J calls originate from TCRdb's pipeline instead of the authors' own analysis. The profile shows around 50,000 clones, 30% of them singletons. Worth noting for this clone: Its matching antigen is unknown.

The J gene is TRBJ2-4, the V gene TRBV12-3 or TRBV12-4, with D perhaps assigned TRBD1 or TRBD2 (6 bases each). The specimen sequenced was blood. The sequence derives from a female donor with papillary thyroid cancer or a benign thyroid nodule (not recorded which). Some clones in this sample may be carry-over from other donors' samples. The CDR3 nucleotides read TGTGCCAGCAGCTCGAAAGGGGGGAGAGGCATTCAGTACTTC. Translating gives CASSSKGGRGIQYF.